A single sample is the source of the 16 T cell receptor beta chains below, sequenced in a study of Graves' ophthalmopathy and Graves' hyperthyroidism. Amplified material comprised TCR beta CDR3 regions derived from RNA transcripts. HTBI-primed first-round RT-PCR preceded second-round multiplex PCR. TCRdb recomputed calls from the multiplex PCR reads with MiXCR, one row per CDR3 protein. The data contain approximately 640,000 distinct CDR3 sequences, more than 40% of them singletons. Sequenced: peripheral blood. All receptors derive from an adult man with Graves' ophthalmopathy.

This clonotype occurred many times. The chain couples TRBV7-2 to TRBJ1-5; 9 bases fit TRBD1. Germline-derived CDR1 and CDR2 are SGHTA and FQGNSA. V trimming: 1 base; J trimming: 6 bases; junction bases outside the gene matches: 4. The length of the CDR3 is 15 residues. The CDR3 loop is CASSLVGQGSQPQHF. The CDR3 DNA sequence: TGTGCCAGCAGCTTAGTGGGACAGGGAAGTCAGCCCCAGCATTTT.

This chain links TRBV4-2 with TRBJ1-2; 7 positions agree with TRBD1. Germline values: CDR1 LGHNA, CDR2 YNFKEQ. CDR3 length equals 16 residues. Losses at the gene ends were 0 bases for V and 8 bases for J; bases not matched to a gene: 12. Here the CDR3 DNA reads TGTGCCAGCAGCCAAGATTGGCCAGGGGGGTCGCGAGGCTACACCTTC. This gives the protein CASSQDWPGGSRGYTF.

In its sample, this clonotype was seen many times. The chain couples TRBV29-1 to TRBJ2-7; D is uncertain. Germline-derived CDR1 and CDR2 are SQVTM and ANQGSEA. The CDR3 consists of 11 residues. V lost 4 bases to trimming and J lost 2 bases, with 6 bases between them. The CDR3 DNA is TGCAGCGTTGTCCGGACCTACGAGCAGTACTTC. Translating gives CSVVRTYEQYF.

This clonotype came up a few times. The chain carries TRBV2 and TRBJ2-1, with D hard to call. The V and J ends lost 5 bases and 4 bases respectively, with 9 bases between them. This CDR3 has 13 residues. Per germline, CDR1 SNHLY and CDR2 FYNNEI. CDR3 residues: CASSRATYNEQFF. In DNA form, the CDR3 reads TGTGCCAGCAGTAGGGCGACGTACAATGAGCAGTTCTTC.

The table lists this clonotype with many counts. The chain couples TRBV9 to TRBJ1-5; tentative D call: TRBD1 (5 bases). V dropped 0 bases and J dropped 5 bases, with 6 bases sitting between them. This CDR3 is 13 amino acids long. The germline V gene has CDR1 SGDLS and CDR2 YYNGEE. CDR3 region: CASSVVGDQPQHF. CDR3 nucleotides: TGTGCCAGCAGCGTAGTAGGGGATCAGCCCCAGCATTTT. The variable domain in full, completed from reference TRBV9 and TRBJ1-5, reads DSGVTQTPKHLITATGQRVTLRCSPRSGDLSVYWYQQSLDQGLQFLIQYYNGEERAKGNILERFSAQQFPDLHSELNLSSLELGDSALYFCASSVVGDQPQHFGDGTRLSIL.

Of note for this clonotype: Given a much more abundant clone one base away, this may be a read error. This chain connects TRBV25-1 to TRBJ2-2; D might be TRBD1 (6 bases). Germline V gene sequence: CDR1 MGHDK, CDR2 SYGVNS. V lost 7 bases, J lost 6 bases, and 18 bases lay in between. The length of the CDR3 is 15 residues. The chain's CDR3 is CASTTTGSNAGELFF. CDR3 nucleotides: TGTGCCAGCACTACGACAGGCTCTAACGCCGGGGAGCTGTTTTTT.

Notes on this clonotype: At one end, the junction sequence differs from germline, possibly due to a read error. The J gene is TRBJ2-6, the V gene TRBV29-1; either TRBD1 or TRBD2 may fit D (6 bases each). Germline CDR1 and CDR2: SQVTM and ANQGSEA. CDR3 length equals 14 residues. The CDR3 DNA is TGCAGCGTTGAAGGCCAGGGGAGGTTCGTCACTGAAGCTTTC. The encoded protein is CSVEGQGRFVTEAF.

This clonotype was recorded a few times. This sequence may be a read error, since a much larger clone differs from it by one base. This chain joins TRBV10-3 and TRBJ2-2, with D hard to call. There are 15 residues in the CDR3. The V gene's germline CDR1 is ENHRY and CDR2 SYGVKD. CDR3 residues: CATSESTKNTGELFF. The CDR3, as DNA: TGTGCCACCAGTGAGTCGACAAAGAACACCGGGGAGCTGTTTTTT.

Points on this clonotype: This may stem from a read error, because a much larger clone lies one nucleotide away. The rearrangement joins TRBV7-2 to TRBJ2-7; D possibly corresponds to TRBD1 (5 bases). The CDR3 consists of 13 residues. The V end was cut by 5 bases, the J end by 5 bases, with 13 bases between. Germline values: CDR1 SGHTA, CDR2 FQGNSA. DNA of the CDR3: TGTGCCAGCAGCGTAAGGCTAGGGGACGAGCAGTACTTC. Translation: CASSVRLGDEQYF. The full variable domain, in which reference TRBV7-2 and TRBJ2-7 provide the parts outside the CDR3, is GAGVSQSPSNKVTEKGKDVELRCDPISGHTALYWYRQSLGQGLEFLIYFQGNSAPDKSGLPSDRFSAERTGGSVSTLTIQRTQQEDSAVYLCASSVRLGDEQYFGPGTRLTVT.

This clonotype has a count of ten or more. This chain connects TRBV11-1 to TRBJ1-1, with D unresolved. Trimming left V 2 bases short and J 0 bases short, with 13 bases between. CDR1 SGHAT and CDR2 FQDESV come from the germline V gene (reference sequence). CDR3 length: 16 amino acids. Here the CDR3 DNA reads TGTGCCAGCAGCTTAAGGTGGCAGGAGATGAACACTGAAGCTTTCTTT. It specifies CASSLRWQEMNTEAFF.

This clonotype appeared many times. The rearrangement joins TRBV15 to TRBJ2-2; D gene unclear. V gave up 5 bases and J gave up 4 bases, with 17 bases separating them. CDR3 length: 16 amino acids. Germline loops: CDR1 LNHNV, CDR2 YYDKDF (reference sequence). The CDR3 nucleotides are TGTGCCACCAGCGGCCCCCGGAGTGCGGTCACCGGGGAGCTGTTTTTT. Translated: CATSGPRSAVTGELFF.

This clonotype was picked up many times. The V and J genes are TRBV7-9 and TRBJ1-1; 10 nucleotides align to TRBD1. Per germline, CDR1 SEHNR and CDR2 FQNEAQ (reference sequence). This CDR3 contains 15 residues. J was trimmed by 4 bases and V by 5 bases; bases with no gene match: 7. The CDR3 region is CASSPRQGAGTEAFF. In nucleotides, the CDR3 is TGTGCCAGCAGCCCTCGACAGGGGGCGGGCACTGAAGCTTTCTTT.

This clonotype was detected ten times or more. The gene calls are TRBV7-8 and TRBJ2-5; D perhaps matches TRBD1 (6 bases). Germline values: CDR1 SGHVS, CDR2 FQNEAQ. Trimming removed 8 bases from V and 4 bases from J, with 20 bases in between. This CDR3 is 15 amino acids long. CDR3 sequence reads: CASELNRGKRETQYF. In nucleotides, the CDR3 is TGTGCCAGCGAGCTTAATAGGGGGAAGCGAGAGACCCAGTACTTC.

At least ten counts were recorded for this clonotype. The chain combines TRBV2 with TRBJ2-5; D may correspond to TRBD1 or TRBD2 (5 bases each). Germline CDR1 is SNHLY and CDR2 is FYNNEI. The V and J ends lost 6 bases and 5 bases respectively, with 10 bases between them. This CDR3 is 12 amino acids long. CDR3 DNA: TGTGCCAGCAGGGTGGGGGATGAGACCCAGTACTTC. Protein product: CASRVGDETQYF.

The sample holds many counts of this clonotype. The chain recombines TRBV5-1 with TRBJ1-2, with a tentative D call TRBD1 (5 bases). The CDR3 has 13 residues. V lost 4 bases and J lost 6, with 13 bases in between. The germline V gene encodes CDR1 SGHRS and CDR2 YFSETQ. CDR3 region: CASSTGGEDGYTF. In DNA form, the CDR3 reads TGCGCCAGCAGCACTGGGGGGGAAGATGGCTACACCTTC.

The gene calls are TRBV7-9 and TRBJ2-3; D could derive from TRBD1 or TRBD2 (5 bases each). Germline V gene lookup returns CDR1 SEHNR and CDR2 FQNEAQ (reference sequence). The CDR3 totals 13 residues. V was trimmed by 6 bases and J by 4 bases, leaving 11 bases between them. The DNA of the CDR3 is TGTGCCAGCAGAGGAGGCAGGGCAGATACGCAGTATTTT. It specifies CASRGGRADTQYF.